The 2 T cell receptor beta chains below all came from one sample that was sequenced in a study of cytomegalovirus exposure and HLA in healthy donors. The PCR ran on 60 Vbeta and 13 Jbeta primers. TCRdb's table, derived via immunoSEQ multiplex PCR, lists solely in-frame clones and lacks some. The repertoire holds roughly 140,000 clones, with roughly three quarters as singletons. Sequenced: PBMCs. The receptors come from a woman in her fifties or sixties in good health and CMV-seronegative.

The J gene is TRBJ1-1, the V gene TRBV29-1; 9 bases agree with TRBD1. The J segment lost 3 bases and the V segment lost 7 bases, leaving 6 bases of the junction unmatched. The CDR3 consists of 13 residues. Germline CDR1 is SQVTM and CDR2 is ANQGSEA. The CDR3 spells CSARTGVDTEAFF. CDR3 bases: TGCAGCGCCCGGACAGGGGTTGACACTGAAGCTTTCTTT.

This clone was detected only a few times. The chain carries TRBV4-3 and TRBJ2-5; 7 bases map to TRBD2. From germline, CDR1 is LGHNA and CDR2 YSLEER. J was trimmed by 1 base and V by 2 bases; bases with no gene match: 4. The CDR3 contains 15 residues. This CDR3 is CASSQNTGGQETQYF. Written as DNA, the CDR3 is TGCGCCAGCAGCCAAAACACGGGGGGCCAAGAGACCCAGTACTTC.